The 8 T cell receptor beta chains below come from one sample, sequenced in a study of cytomegalovirus exposure and HLA in healthy donors. The PCR ran on 60 Vbeta and 13 Jbeta primers. Assay: immunoSEQ multiplex PCR; the TCRdb copy retains only in-frame clones and omits some. This repertoire shows about 130,000 clones, roughly 83% found once; its top ten account for roughly 20%. Material for sequencing was PBMCs. The receptors come from a young man in good health and CMV-seropositive.

On this clone: At one end the junction does not follow the germline gene, possibly because of a read error. The chain employs TRBV5-4 and TRBJ2-1; weak D call: TRBD2 (5 bases). Germline V gene data show CDR1 as SGHNT and CDR2 as YYREEE (reference sequence). The CDR3 runs 14 residues. The CDR3 sequence is CASSLSGTDNGQFF. CDR3 in DNA: TGTGCCAGCAGCCTAAGCGGCACCGACAATGGGCAGTTCTTC. Looking up the rest from reference TRBV5-4 and TRBJ2-1 gives the full variable domain: ETGVTQSPTHLIKTRGQQVTLRCSSQSGHNTVSWYQQALGQGPQFIFQYYREEENGRGNFPPRFSGLQFPNYSSELNVNALELDDSALYLCASSLSGTDNGQFFGPGTRLTVL.

The chain couples TRBV6-1 to TRBJ1-2; D ambiguous. This CDR3 has 15 residues. CDR1 is MNHNS, CDR2 SASEGT, per germline. The germline V and J ends were trimmed by 3 bases and 7 bases, with 18 bases remaining between them. DNA of the CDR3: TGTGCCAGCAGTGAGACGGTGACCCGCGGCGCTGGCTACACCTTC. Residues: CASSETVTRGAGYTF.

This chain uses TRBV19 with TRBJ1-2; 9 bases map to TRBD1. The CDR3 spans 15 residues. Germline-derived CDR1 and CDR2 are LNHDA and SQIVND (reference sequence). V lost 7 bases and J lost 2; bases outside the gene matches: 8. The CDR3 is CASTPGDRENYGYTF. DNA of the CDR3: TGTGCCAGTACCCCCGGGGACAGGGAGAACTATGGCTACACCTTC.

The chain has TRBV5-4 and TRBJ1-2, with 8 bases lining up with TRBD1. The length of the CDR3 is 14 residues. V lost 4 bases, J lost 4 bases, and 6 bases stayed unmatched. Looked up from germline, CDR1 is SGHNT and CDR2 is YYREEE (reference sequence). The CDR3 loop is CASSLDRVGYGYTF. CDR3 nucleotide sequence: TGTGCCAGCAGCCTGGACAGGGTAGGCTATGGCTACACCTTC.

The rearrangement links TRBV2 to TRBJ2-2; 7 positions match TRBD2. The CDR3 covers 16 residues. The V gene end was trimmed by 1 base and the J gene end by 1 base; junction bases not matched to a gene: 3. The germline V gene has CDR1 SNHLY and CDR2 FYNNEI. This CDR3 reads CASSEVASGNTGELFF. CDR3 nucleotides: TGTGCCAGCAGTGAAGTGGCTAGCGGGAACACCGGGGAGCTGTTTTTT. Supplemented by reference TRBV2 and TRBJ2-2, the full variable domain reads EPEVTQTPSHQVTQMGQEVILRCVPISNHLYFYWYRQILGQKVEFLVSFYNNEISEKSEIFDDQFSVERPDGSNFTLKIRSTKLEDSAMYFCASSEVASGNTGELFFGEGSRLTVL.

Here the CDR3 reads CAWSPAGGRYEQYF. CDR3 coding DNA: TGTGCCTGGAGTCCGGCGGGGGGCCGATACGAGCAGTACTTC. V usage is TRBV30 and J usage is TRBJ2-7; 8 bases fit TRBD2. Germline values: CDR1 GTSNPN, CDR2 SVGIG (reference sequence). The CDR3 consists of 14 residues. V dropped 2 bases and J dropped 4; count of bases not matched to a gene: 7.

The chain carries TRBV30 and TRBJ1-1; the D gene is possibly TRBD1 (5 bases). The V and J ends lost 3 bases and 5 bases respectively, with 13 bases between them. CDR3 length equals 13 residues. Germline loops: CDR1 GTSNPN, CDR2 SVGIG (reference sequence). CDR3 protein: CAWRGVGPTEAFF. CDR3 DNA sequence: TGTGCCTGGAGAGGGGTAGGGCCAACTGAAGCTTTCTTT.

This chain connects TRBV29-1 to TRBJ1-2, with TRBD1 as a possible D gene (6 bases). Trimming took 6 bases from V and 5 from J, leaving 16 bases between them. CDR1 is SQVTM, CDR2 ANQGSEA, per germline. This CDR3 comprises 13 residues. In nucleotides, the CDR3 is TGCAGCGTCCCGGACAGCGGAGGATATGGCTACACCTTC. Translated, it gives CSVPDSGGYGYTF.